Presented here are 16 T cell receptor beta chains from one specimen sequenced in a study of response to subunit inactivated influenza vaccine. One entry per CDR3 protein results from TCRdb running MiXCR on the RT-PCR reads. This table has 500,000 to 550,000 distinct CDR3 sequences, roughly 7.9% appearing once. The material sequenced was PBMCs from blood, taken less than 25 months after vaccination. These receptors were obtained from a man aged 50-75 years who received an inactivated influenza vaccine.

In this sample, this clonotype turned up a few times. The chain joins TRBV24-1 to TRBJ2-1; TRBD2 is a possible D gene (6 bases). Germline V CDR1 and CDR2: KGHDR, SFDVKD. Trimming removed 1 base at V and 0 bases at J, with 9 bases between. The CDR3 consists of 16 residues. Here the CDR3 reads CATSDLRGSSYNEQFF. CDR3 sequence (DNA): TGTGCCACCAGTGATTTACGGGGGAGCTCCTACAATGAGCAGTTCTTC.

Ten or more counts support this clonotype. The gene calls are TRBV4-2 and TRBJ1-2; tentative D call: TRBD1 (6 bases). This CDR3 has 19 amino acids. With 0 bases removed from V and 4 bases from J, the gap between germline ends came to 24 bases. Germline lookup yields CDR1 LGHNA and CDR2 YNFKEQ. CDR3 sequence: CASSQDPVGGTGLRYGYTF. As DNA, the CDR3 is TGTGCCAGCAGCCAAGATCCAGTCGGGGGCACAGGGCTGCGCTATGGCTACACCTTC.

The CDR3 coding sequence is TGTGCCACCAGCAGAGGTAGTAGCGTCTCCTACGAGCAGTACTTC. Translation: CATSRGSSVSYEQYF. This sequence joins TRBV15 and TRBJ2-7; perhaps TRBD2 as D (5 bases). CDR3 length equals 15 residues. Trimming removed 1 base from V and 0 bases from J, with 10 bases in between. Germline V gives CDR1 LNHNV, CDR2 YYDKDF (reference sequence).

This clonotype was seen many times. At one end, the junction sequence differs from germline, possibly due to a read error. The V call is TRBV3-1, the J call TRBJ2-7, with unresolved D. Germline values: CDR1 LGHDT, CDR2 YNNKEL (reference sequence). The CDR3 length is 12 residues. CDR3 in amino acids: CASSHRSSEQYF. The CDR3 DNA reads as TGTGCCAGCAGCCACCGTTCCTCCGAGCAGTACTTC.

The sample holds a few counts of this clonotype. V gene TRBV9 combines with J gene TRBJ2-5, with D uncertain. CDR3 length: 10 amino acids. V dropped 6 bases and J dropped 4 bases, with 4 bases sitting between them. Per germline, CDR1 SGDLS and CDR2 YYNGEE. DNA of the CDR3: TGTGCCAGCAAAACAGAGACCCAGTACTTC. This codes for CASKTETQYF.

This clonotype was detected ten times or more. The V and J genes are TRBV29-1 and TRBJ2-3, with no clear D. The germline V gene encodes CDR1 SQVTM and CDR2 ANQGSEA. This CDR3 spans 12 amino acids. Trimming pared 4 bases from V and 4 bases from J, leaving 9 bases between. CDR3 nucleotide sequence: TGCAGCGTTGGGGTCCTACCAGATACGCAGTATTTT. This codes for CSVGVLPDTQYF.

The CDR3 sequence is CAVWSSGGAAYNEQFF. The DNA for the CDR3 is TGTGCAGTATGGAGTAGCGGGGGGGCAGCCTACAATGAGCAGTTCTTC. The chain recombines TRBV6-2 or TRBV6-3 with TRBJ2-1; TRBD2 matches at 11 bases. The V gene's germline CDR1 is MNHEY and CDR2 SVGEGT. This CDR3 spans 16 amino acids.

This clonotype was seen only a few times. The chain is built from TRBV28 and TRBJ2-7, with D perhaps TRBD2 (5 bases). V was shortened by 3 bases and J by 6 bases, with 15 bases between the two germline ends. The germline V gene has CDR1 MDHEN and CDR2 SYDVKM. The CDR3 runs 14 residues. CDR3 sequence (DNA): TGTGCCAGCAGTTTGGCGGGTACGCTTAGCGAGCAGTACTTC. Its protein is CASSLAGTLSEQYF.

The genes are TRBV11-2 and TRBJ1-2; no clear D gene. Germline CDR1 and CDR2: SGHAT and FQNNGV. Trimming pared 6 bases from V and 4 bases from J, leaving 12 bases between. The CDR3 runs 13 residues. CDR3 sequence (DNA): TGTGCCAGCAGAATCGGTCCGGGCTATGGCTACACCTTC. As protein: CASRIGPGYGYTF. The whole variable domain, remainder taken from reference TRBV11-2 and TRBJ1-2, is EAGVAQSPRYKIIEKRQSVAFWCNPISGHATLYWYQQILGQGPKLLIQFQNNGVVDDSQLPKDRFSAERLKGVDSTLKIQPAKLEDSAVYLCASRIGPGYGYTFGSGTRLTVV.

This clonotype was counted a few times. The gene calls are TRBV24-1 and TRBJ2-1; D gene uncertain. V was cut by 3 bases and J by 5 bases, with 10 bases left in between. This CDR3 has 14 amino acids. Germline V lookup: CDR1 KGHDR, CDR2 SFDVKD. The CDR3, as DNA: TGTGCCACCAGTGATCCGCCCTTGGACAATGAGCAGTTCTTC. Residues: CATSDPPLDNEQFF.

This clonotype showed up just a few times. This chain uses TRBV3-1 with TRBJ2-3, with a weak D call TRBD1 (6 bases). V was clipped by 1 base and J by 0 bases, with 11 bases between them. Per germline, CDR1 LGHDT and CDR2 YNNKEL (reference sequence). This CDR3 region has 16 residues. The CDR3 protein is CASSQGVRGSTDTQYF. Written as DNA, the CDR3 is TGTGCCAGCAGCCAAGGTGTCAGGGGTAGCACAGATACGCAGTATTTT.

The genes are TRBV4-1 and TRBJ1-6, with D possibly matching TRBD1 (5 bases). Trimming removed 10 bases at V and 6 bases at J, with 19 bases between. This CDR3 has 15 residues. CDR1 is MGHRA, CDR2 YSYEKL, per germline. This chain's CDR3 is CAIRDRLVGNSPLHF. CDR3 sequence (DNA): TGCGCCATACGGGACCGGCTTGTGGGTAATTCACCCCTCCACTTT.

This chain uses TRBV5-1 with TRBJ1-1; D not certain. There are 15 residues in the CDR3. The V and J ends lost 3 bases and 5 bases respectively, with 17 bases between them. The germline gives CDR1 SGHRS, CDR2 YFSETQ. The CDR3 region is CASSSVAGPGTEAFF. For the CDR3, the DNA is TGCGCCAGCAGCTCTGTGGCCGGCCCCGGGACTGAAGCTTTCTTT.

This clonotype came up a few times. The gene calls are TRBV4-1 and TRBJ1-2, with 7 bases lining up with TRBD1. Per the germline V gene, CDR1 is MGHRA and CDR2 is YSYEKL. The ends lost 2 bases at V and 4 bases at J; junction bases unmatched: 7. This CDR3 has 15 residues. The CDR3 DNA reads TGCGCCAGCAGCCAACCCCGGGACAGACCCTATGGCTACACCTTC. This encodes CASSQPRDRPYGYTF.

A remark on this clonotype: No conserved phenylalanine or tryptophan is present at the end of the CDR3, so a read error is the likely explanation. The chain couples TRBV12-3 or TRBV12-4 to TRBJ2-1; TRBD1 is a possible D gene (5 bases). The V end lost 3 bases, the J end lost 0 bases, and 9 bases lay between the germline ends. This CDR3 spans 15 amino acids. The CDR3 spells CASSLGHGSYNEQFS. For the CDR3, the DNA is TGTGCCAGCAGTTTGGGGCACGGCTCCTACAATGAGCAGTTCTCC.

This clonotype was seen only a few times. The chain recombines TRBV10-3 with TRBJ1-5, with D tentatively TRBD1 (5 bases). Trimming took off 3 bases at V and 7 bases at J, with 10 bases between the two ends. Germline V gene sequence: CDR1 ENHRY, CDR2 SYGVKD. The CDR3 runs 13 residues. This CDR3 reads CAISDQGVQPQHF. DNA of the CDR3: TGTGCCATCAGTGACCAGGGCGTCCAGCCCCAGCATTTT.